Presented here are 8 T cell receptor beta chains from one specimen sequenced in a study of blood T cells in healthy people across ages. PCR was performed a second time for roughly 7 to 11 cycles using a sample-barcoded 5' primer and a J-beta primer mix. TCRdb redid the calling of the 5' RACE reads with MiXCR, one entry per CDR3 protein. The sample records fewer than 2,000,000 distinct CDR3 sequences, about two fifths being singletons. The sequenced material came from blood. Receptors originate from a human donor in good health.

This clonotype has more than one count but fewer than ten. This sequence joins TRBV6-6 and TRBJ2-3; weak D call: TRBD2 (6 bases). The V end lost 2 bases, the J end lost 2 bases, and 11 bases lay between the germline ends. CDR3 length equals 15 residues. Germline values: CDR1 MNHNY, CDR2 SVGAGI (reference sequence). The CDR3 reads CASSYGGLPTDTQYF. The CDR3 DNA sequence: TGTGCCAGCAGTTACGGGGGACTGCCCACAGATACGCAGTATTTT.

The chain is built from TRBV6-2 or TRBV6-3 and TRBJ2-5; D is possibly TRBD1 or TRBD2 (6 bases each). This CDR3 comprises 15 residues. Germline CDR1 and CDR2: MNHEY and SVGEGT. Trimming left V 4 bases short and J 1 base short, with 13 bases between. In DNA form, the CDR3 reads TGTGCCAGCAGTTCGTGGAGGGACACCCAAGAGACCCAGTACTTC. Translated, it gives CASSSWRDTQETQYF.

This chain links TRBV20-1 with TRBJ1-2, with D possibly matching TRBD1 (5 bases). V dropped 5 bases and J dropped 4 bases, with 17 bases sitting between them. This CDR3 contains 14 residues. CDR1 DFQATT and CDR2 SNEGSKA come from the germline V gene (reference sequence). The CDR3 sequence is CSAQATALGYGYTF. The DNA of the CDR3 is TGCAGTGCTCAGGCGACAGCCTTGGGCTATGGCTACACCTTC.

The chain carries TRBV5-1 and TRBJ2-3; no clear D gene. Trimming stripped 0 bases from V and 0 bases from J, with 8 bases between. CDR3 length equals 15 residues. Germline lookup yields CDR1 SGHRS and CDR2 YFSETQ. CDR3 sequence (DNA): TGCGCCAGCAGCTTGGATACAGTTAGCACAGATACGCAGTATTTT. This translates into CASSLDTVSTDTQYF.

V and J are TRBV7-9 and TRBJ2-7; D remains ambiguous. The ends were cut back, 1 base at V and 4 bases at J, with 14 bases in the middle. This CDR3 is built from 15 residues. The germline CDR1 and CDR2 sequences are SEHNR and FQNEAQ (reference sequence). CDR3 sequence: CASSLGPRRLYEQYF. CDR3 nucleotides: TGTGCCAGCAGCTTAGGGCCCCGCCGACTGTACGAGCAGTACTTC.

There are many counts of this clonotype. This chain uses TRBV29-1 with TRBJ2-1, with 8 bases matching TRBD1. Germline V gene sequence: CDR1 SQVTM, CDR2 ANQGSEA. CDR3 size: 14 residues. With 7 bases clipped from V and 3 bases from J, the junction kept 8 bases outside the gene matches. The CDR3 spells CSGGTGLLYNEQFF. The CDR3 nucleotides read TGCAGCGGCGGGACAGGCCTACTCTACAATGAGCAGTTCTTC.

The rearrangement links TRBV5-1 to TRBJ2-5, with 9 bases matching TRBD2. Germline V gives CDR1 SGHRS, CDR2 YFSETQ. The CDR3 is 18 amino acids. V lost 0 bases, J lost 1 base, and 10 bases stayed unmatched. The DNA of the CDR3 is TGCGCCAGCAGCTTGGAACCCGCTAGCGGGGACCCCCAAGAGACCCAGTACTTC. As protein: CASSLEPASGDPQETQYF.

The chain uses TRBV7-6 and TRBJ1-1; no clear D. From germline, CDR1 is SGHVS and CDR2 FNYEAQ. Trimming removed 2 bases at V and 7 bases at J, with 11 bases between. This CDR3 comprises 13 residues. For the CDR3, the DNA is TGTGCCAGCAGCTTAAGTCCGGGGATTGAAGCTTTCTTT. Its translation is CASSLSPGIEAFF.